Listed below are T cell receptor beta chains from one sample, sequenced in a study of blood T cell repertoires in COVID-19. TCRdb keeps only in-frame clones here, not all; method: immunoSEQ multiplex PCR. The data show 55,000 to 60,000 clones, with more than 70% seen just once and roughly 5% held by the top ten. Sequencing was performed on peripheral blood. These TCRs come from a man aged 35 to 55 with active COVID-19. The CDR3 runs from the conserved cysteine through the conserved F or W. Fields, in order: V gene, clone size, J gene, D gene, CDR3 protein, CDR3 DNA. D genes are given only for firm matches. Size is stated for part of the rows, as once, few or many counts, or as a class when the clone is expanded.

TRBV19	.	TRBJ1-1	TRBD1	CASSRTGGRDTEAFF	TGTGCCAGTAGTCGGACAGGGGGCCGCGACACTGAAGCTTTCTTT
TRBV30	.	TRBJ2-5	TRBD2	CAWAGTSGREAAQYF	TGTGCCTGGGCTGGGACTAGCGGGAGGGAAGCGGCCCAGTACTTC
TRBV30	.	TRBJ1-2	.	CAWIGNGIDYTF	TGTGCCTGGATCGGGAACGGCATTGACTACACCTTC
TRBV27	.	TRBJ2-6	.	CASSPRTAGANVLTF	TGTGCCAGCAGTCCGAGGACAGCCGGGGCCAACGTCCTGACTTTC
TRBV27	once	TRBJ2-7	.	CASSPEQGIHEQYF	TGTGCCAGCAGTCCCGAACAGGGAATCCACGAGCAGTACTTC
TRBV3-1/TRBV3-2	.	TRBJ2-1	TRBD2	CASSQGGPGLAGFTYNEQFF	TGTGCCAGCAGCCAAGGGGGGCCTGGACTAGCGGGATTTACCTACAATGAGCAGTTCTTC
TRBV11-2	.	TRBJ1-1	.	CASSLEQEMNTEAFF	TGTGCCAGCAGCTTAGAACAGGAAATGAACACTGAAGCTTTCTTT
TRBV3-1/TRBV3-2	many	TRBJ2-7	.	CASSPLSYEQYF	TGTGCCAGCAGCCCACTCTCCTACGAGCAGTACTTC
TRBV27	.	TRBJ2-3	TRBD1	CASSRTGRPPPDTQYF	TGTGCCAGCAGTAGGACAGGGAGACCCCCCCCAGATACGCAGTATTTT
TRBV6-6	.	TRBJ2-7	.	CASSFPRSYEQYF	TGTGCCAGCAGTTTTCCTCGCTCCTACGAGCAGTACTTC
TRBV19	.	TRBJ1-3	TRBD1	CASSISPWTGSGNTIYF	TGTGCCAGTAGTATCTCTCCTTGGACAGGGAGTGGAAACACCATATATTTT
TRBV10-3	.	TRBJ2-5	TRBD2	CAISESGGGETQYF	TGTGCCATCAGTGAGTCTGGGGGGGGTGAGACCCAGTACTTC
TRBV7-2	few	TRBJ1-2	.	CASSLSRQTSNYGYTF	TGTGCCAGCAGCTTATCTAGGCAGACCTCTAACTATGGCTACACCTTC
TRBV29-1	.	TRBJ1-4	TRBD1	CSVGSQGAFEKLFF	TGCAGCGTCGGCTCCCAGGGGGCCTTTGAAAAACTGTTTTTT
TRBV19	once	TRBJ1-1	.	CASRARLNTEAFF	TGTGCCAGTAGGGCCAGGTTGAACACTGAAGCTTTCTTT
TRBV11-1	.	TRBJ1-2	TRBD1	CASSGQGAADGYTF	TGTGCCAGCAGCGGACAGGGGGCTGCCGATGGCTACACCTTC
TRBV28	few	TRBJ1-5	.	CASRSTGSNQPQHF	TGTGCCAGCAGGTCTACAGGTAGCAATCAGCCCCAGCATTTT
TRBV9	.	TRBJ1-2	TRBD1	CASSVGQGIGGYTF	TGTGCCAGCAGCGTAGGACAGGGAATCGGTGGCTACACCTTC
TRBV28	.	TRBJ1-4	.	CASSLLHFAGEKLFF	TGTGCCAGCAGTTTACTCCACTTTGCGGGGGAAAAACTGTTTTTT
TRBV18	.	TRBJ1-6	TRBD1	CASSPRQGDSPLHF	TGTGCCAGCTCACCGAGGCAGGGGGATTCACCCCTCCACTTT